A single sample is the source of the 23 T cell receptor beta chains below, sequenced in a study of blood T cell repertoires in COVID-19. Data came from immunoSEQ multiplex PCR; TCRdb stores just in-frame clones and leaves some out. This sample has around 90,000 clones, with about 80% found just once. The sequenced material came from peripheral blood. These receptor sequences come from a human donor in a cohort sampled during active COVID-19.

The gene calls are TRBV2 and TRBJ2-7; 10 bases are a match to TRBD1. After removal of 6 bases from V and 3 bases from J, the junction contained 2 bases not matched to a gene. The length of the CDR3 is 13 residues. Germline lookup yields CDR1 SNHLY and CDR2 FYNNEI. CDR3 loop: CASSRDRGYEQYF. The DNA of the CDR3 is TGTGCCAGCAGCCGGGACAGGGGCTACGAGCAGTACTTC.

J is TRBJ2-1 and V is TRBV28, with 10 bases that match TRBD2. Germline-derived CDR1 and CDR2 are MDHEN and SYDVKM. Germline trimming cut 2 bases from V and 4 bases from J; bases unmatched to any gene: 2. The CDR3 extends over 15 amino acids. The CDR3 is CASSLGTSVYNEQFF. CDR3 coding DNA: TGTGCCAGCAGTTTAGGGACTAGCGTTTACAATGAGCAGTTCTTC.

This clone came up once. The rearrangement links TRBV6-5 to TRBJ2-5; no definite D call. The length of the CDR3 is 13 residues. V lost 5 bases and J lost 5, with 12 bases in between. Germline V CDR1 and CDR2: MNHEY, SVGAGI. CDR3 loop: CASSRQISETQYF. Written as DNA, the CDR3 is TGTGCCAGCAGTAGACAAATCTCGGAGACCCAGTACTTC.

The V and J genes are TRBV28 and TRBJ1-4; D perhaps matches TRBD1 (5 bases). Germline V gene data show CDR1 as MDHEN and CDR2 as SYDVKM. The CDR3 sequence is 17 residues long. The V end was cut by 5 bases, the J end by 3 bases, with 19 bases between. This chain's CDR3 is CASSLPPGGASNEKLFF. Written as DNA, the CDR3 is TGTGCCAGCAGTCTCCCCCCGGGTGGGGCCTCTAATGAAAAACTGTTTTTT. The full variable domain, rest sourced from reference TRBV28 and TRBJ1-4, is DVKVTQSSRYLVKRTGEKVFLECVQDMDHENMFWYRQDPGLGLRLIYFSYDVKMKEKGDIPEGYSVSREKKERFSLILESASTNQTSMYLCASSLPPGGASNEKLFFGSGTQLSVL.

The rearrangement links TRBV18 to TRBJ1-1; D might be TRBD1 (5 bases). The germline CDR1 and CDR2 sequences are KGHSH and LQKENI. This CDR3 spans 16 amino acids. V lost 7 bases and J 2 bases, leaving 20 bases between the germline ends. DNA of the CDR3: TGTGCCAGCTTTCCCGGGGGGGGAATCGTCAACACTGAAGCTTTCTTT. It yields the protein CASFPGGGIVNTEAFF.

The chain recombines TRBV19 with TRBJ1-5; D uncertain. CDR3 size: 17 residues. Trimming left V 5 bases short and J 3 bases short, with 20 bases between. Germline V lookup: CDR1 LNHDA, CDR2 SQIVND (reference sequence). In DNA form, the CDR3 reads TGTGCCAGTAGTTTCCCTGGGAGCTATTTGGTCAATCAGCCCCAGCATTTT. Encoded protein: CASSFPGSYLVNQPQHF. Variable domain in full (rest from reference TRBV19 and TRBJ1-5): DGGITQSPKYLFRKEGQNVTLSCEQNLNHDAMYWYRQDPGQGLRLIYYSQIVNDFQKGDIAEGYSVSREKKESFPLTVTSAQKNPTAFYLCASSFPGSYLVNQPQHFGDGTRLSIL.

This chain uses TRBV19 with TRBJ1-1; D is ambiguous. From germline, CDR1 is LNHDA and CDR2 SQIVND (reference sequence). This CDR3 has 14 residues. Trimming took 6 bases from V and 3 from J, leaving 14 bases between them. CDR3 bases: TGTGCCAGTAGGAGCTACGCTCGGGACACTGAAGCTTTCTTT. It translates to CASRSYARDTEAFF.

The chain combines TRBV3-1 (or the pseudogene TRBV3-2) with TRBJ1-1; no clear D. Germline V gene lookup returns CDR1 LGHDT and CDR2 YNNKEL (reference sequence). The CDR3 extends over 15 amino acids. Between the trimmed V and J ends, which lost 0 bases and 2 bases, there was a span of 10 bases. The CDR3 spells CASSQDLSLNTEAFF. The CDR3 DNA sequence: TGTGCCAGCAGCCAAGATCTTAGTCTCAACACTGAAGCTTTCTTT.

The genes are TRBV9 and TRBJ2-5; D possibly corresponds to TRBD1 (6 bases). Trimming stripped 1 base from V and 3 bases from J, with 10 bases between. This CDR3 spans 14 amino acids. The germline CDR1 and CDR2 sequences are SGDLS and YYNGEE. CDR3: CASSVTGQKETQYF. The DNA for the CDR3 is TGTGCCAGCAGCGTAACAGGGCAAAAAGAGACCCAGTACTTC.

This chain's CDR3 is CASSDSGTENTEAFF. DNA of the CDR3: TGTGCCAGCAGCGACTCCGGGACAGAGAACACTGAAGCTTTCTTT. The chain couples TRBV28 to TRBJ1-1; 7 nucleotides line up with TRBD1. Germline-derived CDR1 and CDR2 are MDHEN and SYDVKM. The V gene end was trimmed by 6 bases and the J gene end by 1 base; junction bases not matched to a gene: 8. The CDR3 runs 15 residues.

CDR3 in amino acids: CASSQRTGVIEKLFF. The CDR3 nucleotides read TGTGCCAGCAGCCAGCGGACAGGGGTGATTGAAAAACTGTTTTTT. The J gene is TRBJ1-4, the V gene TRBV3-1 (or the pseudogene TRBV3-2); 9 nucleotides align to TRBD1. Germline V gene data show CDR1 as LGHDT and CDR2 as YNNKEL (reference sequence). The CDR3 sequence is 15 residues long. V gave up 3 bases and J gave up 7 bases; unmatched junction bases: 6.

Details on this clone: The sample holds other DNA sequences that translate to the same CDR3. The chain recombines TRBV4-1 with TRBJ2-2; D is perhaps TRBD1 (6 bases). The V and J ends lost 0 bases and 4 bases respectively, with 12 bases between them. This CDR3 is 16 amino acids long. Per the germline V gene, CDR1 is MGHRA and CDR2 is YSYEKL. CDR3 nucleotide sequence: TGCGCCAGCAGCCAAGAGGCAGGGGCCATCACCGGGGAGCTGTTTTTT. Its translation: CASSQEAGAITGELFF.

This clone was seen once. The CDR3: CASSLAGSNTEAFF. CDR3 nucleotide sequence: TGTGCCAGCAGTTTGGCAGGGTCGAACACTGAAGCTTTCTTT. This sequence joins TRBV28 and TRBJ1-1, with a tentative D call TRBD1 (5 bases). Germline V CDR1 and CDR2: MDHEN, SYDVKM. The CDR3 sequence is 14 residues long. V was clipped by 3 bases and J by 1 base, with 9 bases between them.

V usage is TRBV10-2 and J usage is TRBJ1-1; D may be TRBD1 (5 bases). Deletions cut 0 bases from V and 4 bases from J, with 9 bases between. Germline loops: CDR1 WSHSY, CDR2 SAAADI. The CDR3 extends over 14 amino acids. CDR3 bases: TGCGCCAGCAGTGAGTCTGCAGGGATCACTGAAGCTTTCTTT. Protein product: CASSESAGITEAFF.

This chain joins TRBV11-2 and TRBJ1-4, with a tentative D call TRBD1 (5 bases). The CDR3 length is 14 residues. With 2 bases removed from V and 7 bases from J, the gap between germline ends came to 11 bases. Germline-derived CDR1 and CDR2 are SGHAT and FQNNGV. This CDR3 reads CASSLLDRGEKLFF. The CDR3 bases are TGTGCCAGCAGCTTACTTGATAGGGGTGAAAAACTGTTTTTT. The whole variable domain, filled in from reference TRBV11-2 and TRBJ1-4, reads EAGVAQSPRYKIIEKRQSVAFWCNPISGHATLYWYQQILGQGPKLLIQFQNNGVVDDSQLPKDRFSAERLKGVDSTLKIQPAKLEDSAVYLCASSLLDRGEKLFFGSGTQLSVL.

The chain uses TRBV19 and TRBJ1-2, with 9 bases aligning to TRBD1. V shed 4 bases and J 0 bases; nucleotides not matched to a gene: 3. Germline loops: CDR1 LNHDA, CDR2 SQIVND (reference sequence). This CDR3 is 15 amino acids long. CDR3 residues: CASSTDRGANYGYTF. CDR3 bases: TGTGCCAGTAGTACGGACAGGGGAGCTAACTATGGCTACACCTTC.

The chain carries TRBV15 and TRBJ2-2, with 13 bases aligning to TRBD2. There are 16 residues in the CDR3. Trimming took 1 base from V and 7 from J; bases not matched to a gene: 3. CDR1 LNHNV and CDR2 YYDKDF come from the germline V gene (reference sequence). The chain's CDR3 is CATSRGLAGGVGELFF. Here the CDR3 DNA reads TGTGCCACCAGCAGAGGACTAGCGGGAGGAGTCGGGGAGCTGTTTTTT.

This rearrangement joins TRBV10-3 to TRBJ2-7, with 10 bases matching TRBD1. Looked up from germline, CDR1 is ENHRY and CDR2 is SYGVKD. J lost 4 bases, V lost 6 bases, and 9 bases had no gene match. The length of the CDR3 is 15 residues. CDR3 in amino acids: CAISSPGQGRYEQYF. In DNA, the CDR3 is TGTGCCATCAGCTCTCCGGGACAGGGGAGATACGAGCAGTACTTC.

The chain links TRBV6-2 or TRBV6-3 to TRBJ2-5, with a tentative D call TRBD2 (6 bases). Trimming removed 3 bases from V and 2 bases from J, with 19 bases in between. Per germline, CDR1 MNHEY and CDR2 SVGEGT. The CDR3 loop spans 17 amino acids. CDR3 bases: TGTGCCAGCAGTTATGACGGGAGCTCCCTTTATCAAGAGACCCAGTACTTC. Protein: CASSYDGSSLYQETQYF.

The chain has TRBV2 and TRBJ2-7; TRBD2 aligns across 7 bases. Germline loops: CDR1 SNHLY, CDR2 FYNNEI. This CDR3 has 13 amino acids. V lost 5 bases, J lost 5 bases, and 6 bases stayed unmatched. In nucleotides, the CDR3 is TGTGCCAGCAGTTACCGGCGGGGGAACGAGCAGTACTTC. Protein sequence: CASSYRRGNEQYF.

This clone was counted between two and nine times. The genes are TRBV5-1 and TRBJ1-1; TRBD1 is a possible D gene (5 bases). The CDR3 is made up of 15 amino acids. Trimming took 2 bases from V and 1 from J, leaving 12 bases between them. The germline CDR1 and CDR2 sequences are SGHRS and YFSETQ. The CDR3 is CASSLGPDRNTEAFF. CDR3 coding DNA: TGCGCCAGCAGCTTAGGTCCCGACAGGAACACTGAAGCTTTCTTT.

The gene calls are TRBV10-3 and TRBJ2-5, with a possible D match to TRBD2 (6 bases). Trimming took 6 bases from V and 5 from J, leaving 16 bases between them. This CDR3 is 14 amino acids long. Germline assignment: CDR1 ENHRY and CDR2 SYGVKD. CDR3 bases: TGTGCCATCAGGGGGGACTTAGTTACGGAGACCCAGTACTTC. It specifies CAIRGDLVTETQYF.

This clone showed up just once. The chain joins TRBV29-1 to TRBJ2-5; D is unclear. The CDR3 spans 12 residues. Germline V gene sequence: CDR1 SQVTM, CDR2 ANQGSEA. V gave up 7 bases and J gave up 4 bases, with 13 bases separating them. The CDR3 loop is CSAKRGGETQYF. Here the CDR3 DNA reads TGCAGCGCCAAGCGAGGTGGAGAGACCCAGTACTTC.